The 9 T cell receptor beta chains presented below share a single source sample, sequenced in a study of T cells after posttransplantation cyclophosphamide. Only in-frame clones appear in the TCRdb table, and some are missing; sequencing was by immunoSEQ multiplex PCR. The sample lists approximately 52,000 clones, just over 85% seen once, with approximately 3% in the top ten. The source material was PBMCs. The receptors stem from a man aged 25 to 40 with a blood cancer, CMV-positive, and with a related stem cell donor.

Of note for this clone: Distinct nucleotide sequences in the sample also encode this CDR3. This chain uses TRBV27 with TRBJ2-7; maybe TRBD1 (5 bases). Germline V gives CDR1 MNHEY, CDR2 SMNVEV (reference sequence). V was trimmed by 3 bases and J by 0 bases, leaving 9 bases between them. This CDR3 is 14 amino acids long. The CDR3 here is CASSFGAGSYEQYF. The CDR3 nucleotides are TGTGCCAGCAGTTTTGGGGCAGGCTCCTACGAGCAGTACTTC.

This clone has just a few counts. The chain carries TRBV7-6 and TRBJ2-6; TRBD1 matches 10 bases. With V trimmed by 5 bases and J by 2 bases, 9 bases remained unmatched. The germline gives CDR1 SGHVS, CDR2 FNYEAQ. CDR3 length equals 18 residues. The CDR3, as DNA: TGTGCCAGCAGCCCGCGACAGGGGGCGGGCGCTGGGGCCAACGTCCTGACTTTC. This gives the protein CASSPRQGAGAGANVLTF.

This clone occurred a few times. The chain carries TRBV28 and TRBJ1-2, with D unresolved. V shed 5 bases and J shed 4 bases, with 8 bases lying between them. The CDR3 runs 12 residues. From germline, CDR1 is MDHEN and CDR2 SYDVKM. CDR3 sequence: CASSTATYGYTF. CDR3 coding DNA: TGTGCCAGCAGTACAGCAACCTATGGCTACACCTTC.

The rearrangement uses TRBV2 and TRBJ2-7, with 9 bases identical to TRBD2. The germline V gene has CDR1 SNHLY and CDR2 FYNNEI. The CDR3 extends over 16 amino acids. The V gene end was trimmed by 2 bases and the J gene end by 6 bases; junction bases not matched to a gene: 11. The CDR3 loop is CASSEPSSGRMVEQYF. As DNA, the CDR3 is TGTGCCAGCAGTGAACCCTCGAGCGGGAGGATGGTCGAGCAGTACTTC.

The chain carries TRBV4-1 and TRBJ2-1; D is uncertain. V shed 7 bases and J shed 0 bases, with 10 bases lying between them. CDR1 is MGHRA, CDR2 YSYEKL, per germline. The CDR3 extends over 14 amino acids. The CDR3 protein is CASKPGNSYNEQFF. The CDR3 DNA reads as TGCGCCAGCAAACCCGGTAACTCCTACAATGAGCAGTTCTTC.

This clone was seen a few times. The chain has TRBV28 and TRBJ1-2; D unresolved. Germline CDR1 and CDR2: MDHEN and SYDVKM. V shed 1 base and J shed 8 bases, with 14 bases lying between them. The CDR3 sequence is 14 residues long. CDR3 bases: TGTGCCAGCAGTTTATTATTGAGTTCACGAGGCTACACCTTC. As protein: CASSLLLSSRGYTF.

This sequence joins TRBV4-3 and TRBJ1-4; 7 bases line up with TRBD1. Per germline, CDR1 LGHNA and CDR2 YSLEER. The V gene end was trimmed by 3 bases and the J gene end by 1 base; junction bases not matched to a gene: 2. The CDR3 runs 15 residues. The CDR3 protein is CASSQGQLTNEKLFF. In nucleotides, the CDR3 is TGCGCCAGCAGCCAGGGACAGCTAACTAATGAAAAACTGTTTTTT.

The V and J genes are TRBV18 and TRBJ2-7, with 9 positions matching TRBD1. This CDR3 region has 16 residues. V lost 1 base and J lost 1; bases outside the gene matches: 5. CDR1 KGHSH and CDR2 LQKENI come from the germline V gene. The CDR3 protein is CASSPQQGARSYEQYF. CDR3 nucleotide sequence: TGTGCCAGCTCACCACAACAGGGGGCAAGGTCCTACGAGCAGTACTTC.

The chain links TRBV19 to TRBJ1-4; TRBD1 is a possible D gene (5 bases). The V gene lost 5 bases and the J gene lost 5 bases, with 9 bases spanning the gap. Germline CDR1 LNHDA, CDR2 SQIVND (reference sequence). The CDR3 runs to 13 residues. Here the CDR3 DNA reads TGTGCCAGTAGTGGGGCGCTCAATGAAAAACTGTTTTTT. Protein sequence: CASSGALNEKLFF.